The 7 T cell receptor beta chains given below trace back to one sample, sequenced in a study of T-cell memory formation after mild COVID-19. TCRdb recomputed calls from the 5' RACE reads with MiXCR, one row per CDR3 protein. The sample lists roughly 180,000 distinct CDR3 sequences, roughly 11% seen once, with approximately 3.8% in the top ten. Sequencing input: PBMCs or a T cell subset sorted from them (not recorded which). The receptor source for this set is a man between 18 and 29 years old who had mild COVID-19 (a few samples of this study predate the infection). Cell type and time point are not known.

In the case of this clonotype: A read error may produce the germline difference seen at one junction end. The rearrangement joins TRBV30 to TRBJ1-5; D remains unclear. This CDR3 comprises 12 residues. Per germline, CDR1 GTSNPN and CDR2 SVGIG (reference sequence). Here the CDR3 DNA reads TGCATGAAGATTGTCAGCAATCAGCCCCAGCATTTT. It codes for CMKIVSNQPQHF.

The J gene is TRBJ2-5, the V gene TRBV7-7; 7 nucleotides line up with TRBD1. V shed 0 bases, J shed 5 bases, and the junction held 9 bases outside the gene matches. CDR1 and CDR2 (germline): SSHAT, FNYEAQ (reference sequence). The CDR3 sequence is 16 residues long. This CDR3 is CASSLAPTGKGETQYF. DNA for the CDR3: TGTGCCAGCAGCTTAGCTCCGACAGGGAAAGGGGAGACCCAGTACTTC.

The chain carries TRBV12-3 or TRBV12-4 and TRBJ1-2; D uncertain. V lost 5 bases, J lost 5 bases, and 9 bases lay in between. The CDR3 length is 12 residues. The CDR3 reads CASSRTRYGYTF. CDR3 sequence (DNA): TGTGCCAGCAGTCGCACACGTTATGGCTACACCTTC.

This clonotype was found a few times. The V call is TRBV20-1, the J call TRBJ2-3, with no clear D. The CDR3 loop spans 11 amino acids. In germline, CDR1 is DFQATT, CDR2 SNEGSKA (reference sequence). Trimming pared 6 bases from V and 0 bases from J, leaving 4 bases between. CDR3 loop: CSAESTDTQYF. CDR3 nucleotide sequence: TGCAGTGCGGAGAGCACAGATACGCAGTATTTT.

This clonotype was observed a few times. The chain carries TRBV7-9 and TRBJ2-3, with unresolved D. Germline V gives CDR1 SEHNR, CDR2 FQNEAQ (reference sequence). The V end lost 5 bases, the J end lost 1 base, and 10 bases lay between the germline ends. CDR3 size: 14 residues. CDR3 region: CASSIQSRTDTQYF. For the CDR3, the DNA is TGTGCCAGCAGCATACAGTCACGCACAGATACGCAGTATTTT. The whole variable domain, remainder taken from reference TRBV7-9 and TRBJ2-3, is DTGVSQNPRHKITKRGQNVTFRCDPISEHNRLYWYRQTLGQGPEFLTYFQNEAQLEKSRLLSDRFSAERPKGSFSTLEIQRTEQGDSAMYLCASSIQSRTDTQYFGPGTRLTVL.

The chain recombines TRBV29-1 with TRBJ1-2; D remains ambiguous. The CDR3 has 11 amino acids. Trimming pared 4 bases from V and 4 bases from J, leaving 7 bases between. Germline CDR1 reads SQVTM; CDR2 reads ANQGSEA. Here the CDR3 reads CSVGQTYGYTF. DNA for the CDR3: TGCAGCGTTGGTCAGACCTATGGCTACACCTTC.

The chain joins TRBV7-6 to TRBJ2-2; D may be TRBD1 or TRBD2 (6 bases each). Trimming cost V 1 base and J 5 bases, with 14 bases left between them. This CDR3 region has 16 residues. CDR1 and CDR2 (germline): SGHVS, FNYEAQ. Here the CDR3 reads CASSLVGGPGTGELFF. In nucleotides, the CDR3 is TGTGCCAGCAGCTTAGTAGGGGGGCCGGGAACCGGGGAGCTGTTTTTT.